This T cell receptor (beta chain) was documented in a study of blood T cell repertoires in COVID-19. For the study at large: Sites across the United States, Italy and Spain contributed samples from acute and convalescent COVID-19.

Across about two dozen US areas, participants ranged in age from about 18 to 100 years. In the original workflow: It was from reference gene primer amplification that nucleated cell counts were estimated. TCRdb keeps only in-frame clones here, not all; method: immunoSEQ multiplex PCR. V, J and clone size are those of that table, while D and trimming were read from the DNA. The sample consists of approximately 190,000 clones, about four fifths of them appearing once. The germline V gene has CDR1 MNHEY and CDR2 SMNVEV (reference sequence). The CDR3 spans 16 residues. V gave up 2 bases and J gave up 8 bases; unmatched junction bases: 8.

What was sequenced was PBMCs or T cells enriched from blood (not recorded which). This chain connects TRBV27 to TRBJ2-1; 11 nucleotides agree with TRBD2. The sequence was collected from a woman in her thirties who had been exposed to COVID-19. The CDR3: CASSLTRLAGYDEQFF. Here the CDR3 DNA reads TGTGCCAGCAGTTTAACGAGACTAGCGGGGTATGATGAGCAGTTCTTC.